This TCR beta chain was captured in a study of molecular identifiers for immune sequencing clone quantification. Study at large: With replicates, the RNA of approximately 22,000 or 94,000 naive CD8 cells was split five ways and four were sequenced.

Points from the study as a whole: Over 98% of effector molecules, yet under 1% of naive-cell molecules, were held by clones above 20 RNA copies.

This clonotype was observed many times. The antigen remains undetermined. Bulk TCR libraries used previously described methods and listed TCR primers. TCRdb reprocessed the PCR reads with MiXCR, giving one entry per CDR3 protein. The table includes around 89,000 distinct CDR3 sequences, about 20% detected once. The CDR3 has 16 residues. The V gene lost 3 bases and the J gene lost 0 bases, with 9 bases spanning the gap. The germline CDR1 and CDR2 sequences are MNHEY and SMNVEV (reference sequence). The rearrangement joins TRBV27 to TRBJ2-6; D remains ambiguous. The source material was naive CD8+ T cells from blood, with Jurkat cell RNA spiked in. Subset of the sample: FACS-sorted CD8+CD4-CCR7+CD45RA+ naive T cells. The source is a human donor in good health. Some libraries in this study had Jurkat cell RNA spiked in. The CDR3: CASSFSAASGANVLTF. CDR3 DNA: TGTGCCAGCAGTTTTTCGGCAGCCTCTGGGGCCAACGTCCTGACTTTC.